The 27 T cell receptor beta chains presented below share a single source sample, sequenced in a study of T cells in Graves' hyperthyroidism and ophthalmopathy. Amplification targeted TCR beta CDR3 regions from RNA transcripts. In the first-round RT-PCR of the TCR CDR3, the HTBI primer set was used. One entry per CDR3 protein results from TCRdb running MiXCR on the multiplex PCR reads. The sample comprises under 400,000 distinct CDR3 sequences, about 13% of which are singletons, and around 9.2% rests with the top ten. The specimen sequenced was blood. The receptor set was obtained from a woman between 18 and 30 years old with Graves' hyperthyroidism.

This clonotype was counted many times. The rearrangement links TRBV5-1 to TRBJ1-1; TRBD1 matches at 11 bases. This CDR3 is built from 14 residues. The V gene's germline CDR1 is SGHRS and CDR2 YFSETQ. The ends lost 5 bases at V and 4 bases at J; junction bases unmatched: 4. The CDR3 sequence: CASSFGTGGTEAFF. In nucleotides, the CDR3 is TGCGCCAGCAGTTTCGGGACAGGGGGCACTGAAGCTTTCTTT. Looking up the rest from reference TRBV5-1 and TRBJ1-1 gives the full variable domain: KAGVTQTPRYLIKTRGQQVTLSCSPISGHRSVSWYQQTPGQGLQFLFEYFSETQRNKGNFPGRFSGRQFSNSRSEMNVSTLELGDSALYLCASSFGTGGTEAFFGQGTRLTVV.

As concerns this clonotype: This could be a read error, since a much larger clone is one nucleotide away. The J gene is TRBJ2-4, the V gene TRBV7-2; D tentatively fits TRBD1 or TRBD2 (5 bases each). Germline V lookup: CDR1 SGHTA, CDR2 FQGNSA. Trimming shortened V by 5 bases and J by 7 bases, and 24 bases separated the two germline ends. The CDR3 has 17 amino acids. CDR3 nucleotides: TGTGCCAGCAGCCCAGAGTGGGGTGGGGCGACGGGGAACATTCAGTACTTC. Protein product: CASSPEWGGATGNIQYF.

The table lists this clonotype with many counts. The chain joins TRBV7-2 to TRBJ2-7; D assignment may be TRBD1 or TRBD2 (7 bases each). Germline V gene data show CDR1 as SGHTA and CDR2 as FQGNSA. This CDR3 is 19 amino acids long. V lost 3 bases to trimming and J lost 0 bases, with 24 bases between them. The CDR3 DNA reads TGTGCCAGCAGCTTTCGTGCTAGCGGCAAGAGGGGGCCCTCCTACGAGCAGTACTTC. Residues: CASSFRASGKRGPSYEQYF.

This clonotype was seen ten or more times. This chain joins TRBV12-3 or TRBV12-4 and TRBJ1-1; D call uncertain. CDR3 length: 16 amino acids. The V gene lost 6 bases and the J gene lost 2 bases, with 19 bases spanning the gap. The CDR3 DNA follows: TGTGCCAGCAGCCCAGAGGGCCAAAACATTAACACTGAAGCTTTCTTT. Translating it yields CASSPEGQNINTEAFF.

The chain uses TRBV9 and TRBJ2-1; 9 positions match TRBD2. The CDR3 spans 15 residues. With V trimmed by 0 bases and J by 7 bases, 5 bases remained unmatched. Germline lookup yields CDR1 SGDLS and CDR2 YYNGEE. CDR3 sequence reads: CASSVVIAGANEQFF. In DNA form, the CDR3 reads TGTGCCAGCAGCGTAGTAATAGCGGGGGCGAATGAGCAGTTCTTC.

This clonotype was recorded many times. The chain couples TRBV18 to TRBJ1-3; D possibly corresponds to TRBD1 (6 bases). The germline V gene encodes CDR1 KGHSH and CDR2 LQKENI. V was shortened by 3 bases and J by 0 bases, with 12 bases between the two germline ends. The CDR3 covers 16 residues. The CDR3 DNA reads as TGTGCCAGCTCACCTCGGGGGCAGAGCTCTGGAAACACCATATATTTT. Its protein is CASSPRGQSSGNTIYF.

This clonotype was counted at least ten times. The rearrangement joins TRBV28 to TRBJ1-2; a weak D match, TRBD1 (5 bases). Trimming shortened V by 6 bases and J by 1 base, and 15 bases separated the two germline ends. CDR1 and CDR2 (germline): MDHEN, SYDVKM. This CDR3 comprises 15 residues. CDR3 coding DNA: TGTGCCAGCAGCGAATCGGGACCGATTAACTATGGCTACACCTTC. Translation: CASSESGPINYGYTF.

This clonotype was seen at least ten times. The chain employs TRBV5-1 and TRBJ2-1; 7 bases map to TRBD1. The ends lost 4 bases at V and 5 bases at J; junction bases unmatched: 6. CDR1 is SGHRS and CDR2 is YFSETQ in the germline V gene. The CDR3 is 14 residues long. CDR3 nucleotides: TGCGCCAGCAGCCTCGGACAGGAAAACAATGAGCAGTTCTTC. This sequence encodes CASSLGQENNEQFF. The full variable domain, with the rest looked up from reference TRBV5-1 and TRBJ2-1, is KAGVTQTPRYLIKTRGQQVTLSCSPISGHRSVSWYQQTPGQGLQFLFEYFSETQRNKGNFPGRFSGRQFSNSRSEMNVSTLELGDSALYLCASSLGQENNEQFFGPGTRLTVL.

In this sample, this clonotype turned up many times. CDR3 in DNA: TGTGCCAGCAGACTCGGACTAGCGGGAACTGGGGCCAACGTCCTGACTTTC. Amino acids: CASRLGLAGTGANVLTF. This chain connects TRBV28 to TRBJ2-6; 12 bases align to TRBD2. The V gene's germline CDR1 is MDHEN and CDR2 SYDVKM. The CDR3 sequence is 17 residues long. The V and J ends lost 6 bases and 2 bases, in that order; junction bases with no gene match: 5.

This clonotype has a count of ten or more. The chain carries TRBV7-9 and TRBJ2-3, with TRBD1 identical over 9 bases. V lost 5 bases to trimming and J lost 2 bases; unmatched junction nucleotides: 8. CDR1 is SEHNR, CDR2 FQNEAQ, per germline (reference sequence). The CDR3 has 16 amino acids. CDR3 nucleotides: TGTGCCAGCAGCATAAGGACAGGGGCAACCACAGATACGCAGTATTTT. It encodes CASSIRTGATTDTQYF.

This clonotype was seen a few times. This rearrangement joins TRBV9 to TRBJ1-6; a possible D gene is TRBD1 (5 bases). V gave up 0 bases and J gave up 6 bases, with 7 bases separating them. The germline V gene has CDR1 SGDLS and CDR2 YYNGEE. The CDR3 is 14 residues long. The CDR3 region has the DNA TGTGCCAGCAGCGTAGTGGGGACTAATTCACCCCTCCACTTT. Its translation is CASSVVGTNSPLHF. The full variable domain, in which reference TRBV9 and TRBJ1-6 provide the parts outside the CDR3, is DSGVTQTPKHLITATGQRVTLRCSPRSGDLSVYWYQQSLDQGLQFLIQYYNGEERAKGNILERFSAQQFPDLHSELNLSSLELGDSALYFCASSVVGTNSPLHFGNGTRLTVT.

The rearrangement uses TRBV24-1 and TRBJ1-5, with D uncertain. Per germline, CDR1 KGHDR and CDR2 SFDVKD. This CDR3 spans 14 amino acids. Deletions cut 4 bases from V and 7 bases from J, with 13 bases between. CDR3 in amino acids: CATSDSHSLQPQHF. The CDR3 DNA reads as TGTGCCACCAGTGACTCCCATTCCTTGCAGCCCCAGCATTTT.

This clonotype came up many times. The rearrangement joins TRBV3-1 to TRBJ2-4; 8 bases match TRBD1. V was clipped by 6 bases and J by 8 bases; unmatched bases: 9. This CDR3 is built from 14 residues. The germline V gene has CDR1 LGHDT and CDR2 YNNKEL (reference sequence). CDR3 amino acids: CASRPTGDGDIQYF. CDR3 nucleotides: TGTGCCAGCAGACCGACAGGGGATGGGGACATTCAGTACTTC.

This clonotype has ten or more counts. The chain uses TRBV12-3 or TRBV12-4 and TRBJ2-3; D is possibly TRBD2 (5 bases). The CDR3 runs to 13 residues. With 6 bases removed from V and 2 bases from J, the gap between germline ends came to 9 bases. CDR3 sequence: CASSERFTDTQYF. CDR3 DNA: TGTGCCAGCAGCGAGCGGTTCACAGATACGCAGTATTTT.

This clonotype was counted only a few times. A much more abundant neighbour one base away suggests this may be a read error. The rearrangement joins TRBV7-2 to TRBJ2-7; 9 nucleotides line up with TRBD2. Per the germline V gene, CDR1 is SGHTA and CDR2 is FQGNSA. The CDR3 loop spans 18 amino acids. J gave up 2 bases and V 1 base, and 12 bases lay outside the gene matches. The CDR3 DNA reads TGTGCCAGCAGCTTAGTTGGTTGGTGGCTAGCGGGAACCTACGAGCAGTACTTC. Amino acids: CASSLVGWWLAGTYEQYF.

This clonotype has at least ten counts. This sequence joins TRBV10-3 and TRBJ1-1, with D possibly matching TRBD1 (5 bases). V lost 2 bases to trimming and J lost 5 bases, with 12 bases between them. The CDR3 has 14 residues. CDR1 is ENHRY, CDR2 SYGVKD, per germline. The CDR3 here is CAISENGRGTEAFF. The CDR3 DNA is TGTGCCATCAGTGAGAATGGTAGGGGAACTGAAGCTTTCTTT.

In this sample, this clonotype turned up many times. V gene TRBV9 combines with J gene TRBJ2-5; 12 bases agree with TRBD1. Germline CDR1 SGDLS, CDR2 YYNGEE. The CDR3 sequence is 18 residues long. The V and J ends lost 4 bases and 5 bases, in that order; junction bases with no gene match: 15. The CDR3 region is CASSPGTGGVEFGETQYF. CDR3 nucleotide sequence: TGTGCCAGCAGCCCTGGGACAGGGGGCGTTGAGTTCGGGGAGACCCAGTACTTC. Complete variable domain (other parts from reference TRBV9 and TRBJ2-5): DSGVTQTPKHLITATGQRVTLRCSPRSGDLSVYWYQQSLDQGLQFLIQYYNGEERAKGNILERFSAQQFPDLHSELNLSSLELGDSALYFCASSPGTGGVEFGETQYFGPGTRLLVL.

This clonotype is a singleton in its sample. The V and J genes are TRBV5-4 and TRBJ2-7; possibly TRBD2 for D (6 bases). CDR3 length equals 16 residues. CDR1 SGHNT and CDR2 YYREEE come from the germline V gene (reference sequence). Between the trimmed V and J ends, which lost 0 bases and 3 bases, there was a span of 16 bases. The CDR3, as DNA: TGTGCCAGCAGCTTGGGCCCGGGACTCACCTACTACGAGCAGTACTTC. It encodes CASSLGPGLTYYEQYF.

This clonotype was seen a handful of times. The chain carries TRBV30 and TRBJ1-2; tentative D call: TRBD1 (6 bases). The V gene lost 5 bases and the J gene lost 7 bases, with 23 bases spanning the gap. This CDR3 has 15 residues. Germline CDR1 is GTSNPN and CDR2 is SVGIG (reference sequence). The CDR3 region is CAWGQGSVSSFGYTF. The CDR3 region has the DNA TGTGCCTGGGGCCAGGGGTCGGTATCGTCTTTTGGCTACACCTTC.

This clonotype was seen repeatedly, ten times or more. The chain is built from TRBV3-1 and TRBJ1-2, with TRBD1 matching over 7 bases. The trim removed 2 bases at V and 3 bases at J, leaving 6 bases unmatched. CDR3 length equals 15 residues. The germline V gene has CDR1 LGHDT and CDR2 YNNKEL (reference sequence). CDR3 in amino acids: CASSQTAGTDYGYTF. CDR3 DNA: TGTGCCAGCAGCCAAACCGCCGGGACAGACTATGGCTACACCTTC.

The J gene is TRBJ1-1, the V gene TRBV7-9; perhaps TRBD1 as D (5 bases). This CDR3 comprises 14 residues. From germline, CDR1 is SEHNR and CDR2 FQNEAQ (reference sequence). The V and J ends lost 1 base and 6 bases respectively, with 12 bases between them. CDR3 nucleotides: TGTGCCAGCAGCTTAGAAGGGACCACGTCTGAAGCTTTCTTT. Protein: CASSLEGTTSEAFF.

This clonotype occurred a few times. At one end the junction does not follow the germline gene, possibly because of a read error. The chain links TRBV30 to TRBJ1-2; D is unresolved. This CDR3 contains 17 residues. Per the germline V gene, CDR1 is GTSNPN and CDR2 is SVGIG (reference sequence). The DNA of the CDR3 is TGTGCCTGGAGCTCCCTCCGGAGATCATCCGTACGATATGGCTTCACCTTC. Translated, it gives CAWSSLRRSSVRYGFTF.

This clonotype appeared many times. The J gene is TRBJ2-7, the V gene TRBV4-3; D unresolved. The CDR3 runs to 15 residues. CDR1 is LGHNA, CDR2 YSLEER, per germline. Trimming left V 0 bases short and J 1 base short, with 10 bases between. This chain's CDR3 is CASSQEFASSYEQYF. The CDR3 coding sequence is TGCGCCAGCAGCCAAGAATTCGCCAGTTCCTACGAGCAGTACTTC.

This clonotype was seen many times. The V gene is TRBV12-3 or TRBV12-4, the J gene TRBJ1-5; 12 nucleotides line up with TRBD1. The CDR3 consists of 15 residues. V was clipped by 6 bases and J by 8 bases; unmatched bases: 8. The CDR3 DNA is TGTGCCAGCAGACCGGGACAGGGGGCTGTCGAGCCCCAGCATTTT. This translates into CASRPGQGAVEPQHF.

Many counts were recorded for this clonotype. The chain combines TRBV20-1 with TRBJ2-2, with a possible D match to TRBD2 (6 bases). The CDR3 has 16 residues. V was clipped by 0 bases and J by 4 bases, with 15 bases between them. Germline V gene sequence: CDR1 DFQATT, CDR2 SNEGSKA (reference sequence). The CDR3 reads CSARDWGGSPTGELFF. In nucleotides, the CDR3 is TGCAGTGCTAGAGATTGGGGAGGTAGCCCCACCGGGGAGCTGTTTTTT.

This clonotype occurred a few times. The CDR3 loop reads CATSEDGLGGAFF. The CDR3 coding sequence is TGTGCCACCAGTGAGGACGGACTGGGAGGAGCTTTCTTT. The chain has TRBV24-1 and TRBJ1-1; D is undetermined. The CDR3 has 13 residues. Trimming shortened V by 4 bases and J by 10 bases, and 15 bases separated the two germline ends. The germline V gene encodes CDR1 KGHDR and CDR2 SFDVKD.

The genes are TRBV28 and TRBJ2-7; TRBD1 is a possible D gene (7 bases). Germline CDR1 and CDR2: MDHEN and SYDVKM. The CDR3 has 16 residues. V dropped 3 bases and J dropped 2 bases, with 17 bases sitting between them. In DNA, the CDR3 is TGTGCCAGCAGTTTCTCGCGGGACAGCAGAACCTACGAGCAGTACTTC. Its protein product is CASSFSRDSRTYEQYF.